In its sample, the clone carrying this TCR beta chain was seen once. This specimen comes from a study of blood T cell repertoires in COVID-19. Between the trimmed V and J ends, which lost 7 bases and 0 bases, there was a span of 15 bases. Germline assignment: CDR1 MNHNY and CDR2 SVGAGI (reference sequence). This CDR3 region has 15 residues. Some clones are missing from TCRdb's copy, which holds only in-frame ones; the method was immunoSEQ multiplex PCR. Of about 130,000 clones in the sample, approximately 81% were seen once. This receptor was identified in a woman aged 25 to 45 who had recovered from COVID-19. The specimen was peripheral blood. The rearrangement joins TRBV6-6 to TRBJ1-1, with D tentatively TRBD1 (5 bases). DNA of the CDR3: TGTGCCAGCATAAACCAGGGCTTTATGAACACTGAAGCTTTCTTT. As protein: CASINQGFMNTEAFF.